Here is one TCR beta chain with its context. This entry comes from a study of blood T cell repertoires in COVID-19. Study information: The United States, Italy and Spain provided the acute and convalescent COVID-19 samples. The analysed material was cDNA or gDNA that came from T cells, B-cell-depleted T cells, or PBMCs.

V lost 8 bases to trimming and J lost 0 bases, with 13 bases between them. CDR3 length: 14 residues. From germline, CDR1 is SGHTA and CDR2 FQGNSA. Authors' processing steps: Reference gene primers were amplified, and this amplification served to estimate nucleated cell counts. Produced via immunoSEQ multiplex PCR; TCRdb's table is partial and in-frame only. The V and J calls and clone size come from that table; D and trimming were worked out from the DNA. The repertoire holds about 160,000 clones, with 70% to 90% as singletons. This chain joins TRBV7-2 and TRBJ1-1; D is ambiguous. This sequence originates from a man aged 40-49 years who had recovered from COVID-19. The sample consisted of peripheral blood. The CDR3 protein is CASSRVELNTEAFF. The DNA of the CDR3 is TGTGCCAGCTCGAGGGTGGAACTGAACACTGAAGCTTTCTTT.